This entry describes one TCR beta chain. The J segment lost 8 bases and the V segment lost 4 bases, leaving 7 bases of the junction unmatched. Germline-derived CDR1 and CDR2 are SGHRS and YFSETQ. This CDR3 comprises 15 residues. This entry is derived from a study of blood T cell repertoires in COVID-19. About the research overall: The study drew acute and convalescent COVID-19 samples from the United States, Italy and Spain. Nucleic acid was either cDNA or gDNA, and it came from T cells, B-cell-depleted T cells, or PBMCs.

Per the study methods: Counts of nucleated cells, estimated from reference gene primer amplification, were obtained. Using immunoSEQ multiplex PCR, the repertoire was profiled, and TCRdb retains in-frame clones only, with some absent. Clonal size and the V and J genes are those of that table, whereas D and trimming came from the DNA. The sample has about 140,000 clones; over 60% are singletons. The sequencing sample was made of peripheral blood. V and J are TRBV5-1 and TRBJ2-1, with 12 positions matching TRBD2. The clonotype originates from a man older than 75 with acute or convalescent COVID-19. The CDR3 spells CASSHSSGGADEQFF. In nucleotides, the CDR3 is TGCGCCAGCAGCCACTCTAGCGGGGGGGCCGATGAGCAGTTCTTC.